The 31 T cell receptor beta chains reported below all come from one sample, sequenced in a study of cytomegalovirus exposure and HLA in healthy donors. Amplification used 60 Vbeta primers and 13 Jbeta primers. The assay was immunoSEQ multiplex PCR, and TCRdb's table has in-frame clones only and misses some. Seen here are 100,000 to 150,000 clones, 80% observed once, and the top ten hold 0.24%. Sequencing used PBMCs. The receptors were gathered from a man aged 45-65 years in good health and CMV-seronegative.

In this sample, this clone turned up a few times. The V call is TRBV11-1, the J call TRBJ2-2; tentatively, D is TRBD2 (5 bases). CDR1 and CDR2 from the germline V gene are SGHAT and FQDESV (reference sequence). The CDR3 consists of 16 residues. With 1 base removed from V and 2 bases from J, the gap between germline ends came to 11 bases. CDR3 sequence: CASSLEGGSNTGELFF. The CDR3, as DNA: TGTGCCAGCAGCTTAGAGGGCGGGTCTAACACCGGGGAGCTGTTTTTT.

A few counts support this clone. The CDR3 region has the DNA TGTGCCAGCAGCGTAGACCCCTTCCTCGGGACAGGTCCTGAAGAGACCCAGTACTTC. Translation gives CASSVDPFLGTGPEETQYF. The chain uses TRBV9 and TRBJ2-5; 8 bases map to TRBD1. Trimming removed 0 bases from V and 3 bases from J; junction bases left unmatched: 16. Germline V gene lookup returns CDR1 SGDLS and CDR2 YYNGEE. The CDR3 is 19 residues long.

The rearrangement uses TRBV9 and TRBJ2-3; tentative D call: TRBD1 (5 bases). Between the trimmed V and J ends, which lost 4 bases and 6 bases, there was a span of 18 bases. Germline CDR1 reads SGDLS; CDR2 reads YYNGEE. The CDR3 totals 15 residues. CDR3 in DNA: TGTGCCAGCAGCCCACGGAAAGGGGCAGGGGATACGCAGTATTTT. This translates into CASSPRKGAGDTQYF.

The CDR3 DNA reads as TGTGCCAGCAGTTACGGCTCCCACTACGAGCAGTACTTC. Translation: CASSYGSHYEQYF. The chain couples TRBV6-5 to TRBJ2-7; D gene uncertain. CDR3 size: 13 residues. Germline CDR1 is MNHEY and CDR2 is SVGAGI. Between the trimmed V and J ends, which lost 2 bases and 3 bases, there was a span of 8 bases.

This chain connects TRBV21-1 to TRBJ2-7; the D call in the table, TRBD1, was not verified against the DNA. TRBV21-1 is an annotated pseudogene. This CDR3 comprises 12 residues. CDR3 sequence (DNA): TGTGCCCGACACAAGGTTAGCTACGAGCAGTACTTC. Encoded protein: CARHKVSYEQYF.

This clone came up a few times. The CDR3 DNA follows: TGTGCCAGCCGATGGTGGGGCAGGAGCAATCAGCCCCAGCATTTT. This gives the protein CASRWWGRSNQPQHF. V usage is TRBV5-4 and J usage is TRBJ1-5, with D possibly matching TRBD1 (5 bases). The germline V gene encodes CDR1 SGHNT and CDR2 YYREEE (reference sequence). The V end lost 7 bases, the J end lost 1 base, and 15 bases lay between the germline ends. This CDR3 has 15 residues.

The chain uses TRBV5-6 and TRBJ1-5, with D possibly being TRBD1 (5 bases). V was pared by 0 bases and J by 1 base, with 8 bases between. CDR3 length: 15 amino acids. The V gene's germline CDR1 is SGHDT and CDR2 YYEEEE. CDR3 sequence: CASSLAGGSNQPQHF. DNA of the CDR3: TGTGCCAGCAGCTTGGCTGGGGGGAGCAATCAGCCCCAGCATTTT.

The chain has TRBV4-3 and TRBJ2-6; the D is unclear. Trimming left V 4 bases short and J 3 bases short, with 4 bases between. The CDR3 is 13 amino acids. Per germline, CDR1 LGHNA and CDR2 YSLEER. DNA of the CDR3: TGCGCCAGCAGCCCGGGTGGGGCCAACGTCCTGACTTTC. It translates to CASSPGGANVLTF.

CDR3 nucleotide sequence: TGTGCCAGCAGTTGGATGGCGGGGATCGCCTACGAGCAGTACTTC. This translates into CASSWMAGIAYEQYF. The chain joins TRBV28 to TRBJ2-7, with D maybe TRBD2 (6 bases). V shed 4 bases and J shed 2 bases, with 15 bases lying between them. In germline, CDR1 is MDHEN, CDR2 SYDVKM. The CDR3 length is 15 residues. The whole variable domain, remainder taken from reference TRBV28 and TRBJ2-7, is DVKVTQSSRYLVKRTGEKVFLECVQDMDHENMFWYRQDPGLGLRLIYFSYDVKMKEKGDIPEGYSVSREKKERFSLILESASTNQTSMYLCASSWMAGIAYEQYFGPGTRLTVT.

The genes are TRBV7-2 and TRBJ2-2; 10 bases fit TRBD2. Trimming removed 2 bases from V and 2 bases from J; junction bases left unmatched: 8. The CDR3 runs to 18 residues. Germline CDR1 reads SGHTA; CDR2 reads FQGNSA. The CDR3 DNA reads TGTGCCAGCAGCTTAAGGTCAACTAGCGGGATAAACACCGGGGAGCTGTTTTTT. Its protein is CASSLRSTSGINTGELFF.

V is TRBV7-2 and J is TRBJ2-7; 9 bases agree with TRBD1. The CDR3 spans 13 residues. V shed 5 bases and J 5 bases; nucleotides not matched to a gene: 4. CDR1 and CDR2 (germline): SGHTA, FQGNSA. CDR3 residues: CASSGQGSNEQYF. The CDR3 DNA reads as TGTGCCAGCAGCGGACAGGGGAGCAACGAGCAGTACTTC.

This rearrangement joins TRBV15 to TRBJ2-3; possibly TRBD1 for D (5 bases). The germline V and J ends were trimmed by 1 base and 3 bases, with 8 bases remaining between them. The CDR3 extends over 14 amino acids. In germline, CDR1 is LNHNV, CDR2 YYDKDF (reference sequence). This chain's CDR3 is CATSRVQGTDTQYF. The CDR3 bases are TGTGCCACCAGCAGAGTGCAGGGTACAGATACGCAGTATTTT.

Concerning this clone itself: At one boundary the junction diverges from the germline segment, which might be a read error. J is TRBJ2-5 and V is TRBV7-9; no firm D call. The CDR3 has 12 amino acids. Germline V CDR1 and CDR2: SEHNR, FQNEAQ (reference sequence). The CDR3 bases are TGTTCCAGCAGCTTAGCTCACTTGACCCAGTACTTC. Protein sequence: CSSSLAHLTQYF. Filled out from reference TRBV7-9 and TRBJ2-5, the complete variable domain reads DTGVSQNPRHKITKRGQNVTFRCDPISEHNRLYWYRQTLGQGPEFLTYFQNEAQLEKSRLLSDRFSAERPKGSFSTLEIQRTEQGDSAMYLCSSSLAHLTQYFGPGTRLLVL.

The rearrangement uses TRBV10-3 and TRBJ1-1; D call uncertain. The CDR3 has 13 amino acids. The germline CDR1 and CDR2 sequences are ENHRY and SYGVKD. The germline V and J ends were trimmed by 5 bases and 3 bases, with 10 bases remaining between them. CDR3 sequence: CAISRRGDTEAFF. CDR3 in DNA: TGTGCCATCAGTCGACGGGGAGACACTGAAGCTTTCTTT.

The chain couples TRBV5-4 to TRBJ2-7; 9 positions agree with TRBD1. Germline CDR1 SGHNT, CDR2 YYREEE (reference sequence). This CDR3 is built from 15 residues. Trimming cost V 9 bases and J 3 bases; bases outside gene matches: 13. CDR3 nucleotide sequence: TGTGCCACCCTCGATCCGAGACAGGGGGTCTACGAGCAGTACTTC. Its protein is CATLDPRQGVYEQYF.

This sequence joins TRBV4-3 and TRBJ1-6; TRBD1 might be the D (6 bases). Trimming took off 4 bases at V and 9 bases at J, with 13 bases between the two ends. The CDR3 is 14 residues long. CDR1 is LGHNA, CDR2 YSLEER, per germline. The CDR3: CASSPDTGISPLHF. The CDR3 region has the DNA TGCGCCAGCAGCCCAGACACAGGGATTTCACCCCTCCACTTT.

The J gene is TRBJ1-6, the V gene TRBV5-1, with 9 positions matching TRBD1. The CDR3 runs to 15 residues. V was clipped by 2 bases and J by 9 bases; unmatched bases: 6. Germline loops: CDR1 SGHRS, CDR2 YFSETQ. CDR3 region: CASSFEGQGLSPLHF. Written as DNA, the CDR3 is TGCGCCAGCAGCTTTGAGGGACAGGGTCTTTCACCCCTCCACTTT.

In nucleotides, the CDR3 is TGTGCCTGGGACACAGGGGAAAGCTCCTATAATTCACCCCTCCACTTT. This codes for CAWDTGESSYNSPLHF. The chain carries TRBV30 and TRBJ1-6; 7 bases match TRBD1. Per germline, CDR1 GTSNPN and CDR2 SVGIG (reference sequence). V shed 5 bases and J 0 bases; nucleotides not matched to a gene: 7. The CDR3 consists of 16 residues.

The J gene is TRBJ1-1, the V gene TRBV28; D gene uncertain. Trimming left V 6 bases short and J 2 bases short, with 13 bases between. The V gene's germline CDR1 is MDHEN and CDR2 SYDVKM. There are 14 residues in the CDR3. The CDR3 coding sequence is TGTGCCAGCAGCCCGGGTAGCTCTAACACTGAAGCTTTCTTT. Amino acids: CASSPGSSNTEAFF.

This clone came up a few times. The chain couples TRBV14 to TRBJ1-1, with D maybe TRBD1 (5 bases). Trimming shortened V by 1 base and J by 6 bases, and 9 bases separated the two germline ends. Germline V lookup: CDR1 SGHDN, CDR2 FVKESK. The CDR3 is made up of 13 amino acids. CDR3 nucleotide sequence: TGTGCCAGCAGCCAAGGCCCGGGGGCTGAAGCTTTCTTT. This translates into CASSQGPGAEAFF.

This sequence joins TRBV5-6 and TRBJ1-5, with 7 bases matching TRBD1. This CDR3 spans 15 amino acids. In germline, CDR1 is SGHDT, CDR2 YYEEEE. V was clipped by 0 bases and J by 9 bases; unmatched bases: 9. The CDR3 is CASSLGGQFLGPQHF. The CDR3 region has the DNA TGTGCCAGCAGCTTGGGGGGACAGTTCCTTGGGCCCCAGCATTTT.

The chain has TRBV19 and TRBJ1-2; 10 bases are a match to TRBD1. Trimming removed 4 bases from V and 3 bases from J; junction bases left unmatched: 14. Germline V gives CDR1 LNHDA, CDR2 SQIVND (reference sequence). CDR3 length: 18 residues. For the CDR3, the DNA is TGTGCCAGTAGTACAGCGTCAGACCCCGGGACAGGGGACTATGGCTACACCTTC. Its translation is CASSTASDPGTGDYGYTF.

This chain joins TRBV7-3 and TRBJ2-2; tentatively, D is TRBD1 (5 bases). Germline CDR1 is SGHTA and CDR2 is FQGTGA. Trimming took off 2 bases at V and 4 bases at J, with 17 bases between the two ends. CDR3 length: 17 amino acids. CDR3 nucleotide sequence: TGTGCCAGCAGCTTAGAACGGTCAGGGTCGAGCACCGGGGAGCTGTTTTTT. Amino acid sequence: CASSLERSGSSTGELFF.

The rearrangement joins TRBV30 to TRBJ2-2, with TRBD1 matching 7 bases. The CDR3 is made up of 15 amino acids. After removal of 0 bases from V and 4 bases from J, the junction contained 5 bases not matched to a gene. In germline, CDR1 is GTSNPN, CDR2 SVGIG (reference sequence). The CDR3 spells CAWSVPDRATGELFF. For the CDR3, the DNA is TGTGCCTGGAGTGTACCTGACAGGGCCACCGGGGAGCTGTTTTTT.

The chain has TRBV9 and TRBJ2-7, with D unclear. The ends were cut back, 3 bases at V and 3 bases at J, with 7 bases in the middle. The CDR3 extends over 12 amino acids. The V gene's germline CDR1 is SGDLS and CDR2 YYNGEE. DNA of the CDR3: TGTGCCAGCAGCGGAGAGAACTACGAGCAGTACTTC. It encodes CASSGENYEQYF.

The chain links TRBV30 to TRBJ1-5, with a tentative D call TRBD1 (5 bases). The ends were cut back, 2 bases at V and 4 bases at J, with 9 bases in the middle. The CDR3 totals 13 residues. Germline CDR1 is GTSNPN and CDR2 is SVGIG (reference sequence). CDR3 nucleotides: TGTGCCTGGAGTACAGGTTATAATCAGCCCCAGCATTTT. Protein product: CAWSTGYNQPQHF. Combining the CDR3 with reference TRBV30 and TRBJ1-5 gives the whole variable domain SQTIHQWPATLVQPVGSPLSLECTVEGTSNPNLYWYRQAAGRGLQLLFYSVGIGQISSEVPQNLSASRPQDRQFILSSKKLLLSDSGFYLCAWSTGYNQPQHFGDGTRLSIL.

V gene TRBV9 combines with J gene TRBJ2-7, with D possibly TRBD1 on 5 matching bases. The CDR3 has 12 amino acids. Germline V CDR1 and CDR2: SGDLS, YYNGEE. Trimming cost V 2 bases and J 7 bases, with 10 bases left between them. The CDR3 DNA is TGTGCCAGCAGCGTTCAGGGTGGGGAGCAGTACTTC. Its protein is CASSVQGGEQYF.

Only one count was recorded for this clone. The V gene is TRBV5-6, the J gene TRBJ2-3; possible D gene TRBD2, 6 bases. The germline V and J ends were trimmed by 3 bases and 4 bases, with 6 bases remaining between them. Germline loops: CDR1 SGHDT, CDR2 YYEEEE. This CDR3 contains 12 residues. This chain's CDR3 is CASSWGADTQYF. DNA of the CDR3: TGTGCCAGCAGCTGGGGGGCAGATACGCAGTATTTT.

The V and J genes are TRBV5-1 and TRBJ1-3, with 7 positions matching TRBD1. J gave up 0 bases and V 3 bases, and 6 bases lay outside the gene matches. Germline V gene sequence: CDR1 SGHRS, CDR2 YFSETQ. This CDR3 spans 16 amino acids. CDR3 nucleotide sequence: TGCGCCAGCAGCTCGGGACAGTTGAGCTCTGGAAACACCATATATTTT. It is translated as CASSSGQLSSGNTIYF.

In DNA, the CDR3 is TGTGCCAGCAGGTCTGGACAGGGCAACAATGAGCAGTTCTTC. Protein sequence: CASRSGQGNNEQFF. The rearrangement uses TRBV2 and TRBJ2-1; 8 nucleotides agree with TRBD1. The CDR3 is 14 residues long. Trimming at V came to 6 bases and at J to 5 bases, leaving 6 bases not matched to a gene. Germline V lookup: CDR1 SNHLY, CDR2 FYNNEI.

This clone was picked up a small number of times. The chain employs TRBV4-3 and TRBJ1-6; 7 bases match TRBD1. Germline-derived CDR1 and CDR2 are LGHNA and YSLEER. The trim removed 1 base at V and 4 bases at J, leaving 4 bases unmatched. The CDR3 length is 16 residues. The CDR3 reads CASSQGQGDYNSPLHF. In DNA form, the CDR3 reads TGCGCCAGCAGCCAAGGACAGGGAGATTATAATTCACCCCTCCACTTT.